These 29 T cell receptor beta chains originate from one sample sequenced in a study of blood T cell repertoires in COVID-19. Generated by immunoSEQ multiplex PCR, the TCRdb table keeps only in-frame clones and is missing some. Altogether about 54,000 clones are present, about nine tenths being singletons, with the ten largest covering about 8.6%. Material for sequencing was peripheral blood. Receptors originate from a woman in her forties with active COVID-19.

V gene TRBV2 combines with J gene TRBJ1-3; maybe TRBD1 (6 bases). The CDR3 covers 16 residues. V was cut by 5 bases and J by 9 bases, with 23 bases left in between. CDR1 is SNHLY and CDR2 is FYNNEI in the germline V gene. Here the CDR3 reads CASSSTDRRLGVTIYF. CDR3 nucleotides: TGTGCCAGCAGTTCCACCGACAGGCGCTTGGGTGTCACCATATATTTT.

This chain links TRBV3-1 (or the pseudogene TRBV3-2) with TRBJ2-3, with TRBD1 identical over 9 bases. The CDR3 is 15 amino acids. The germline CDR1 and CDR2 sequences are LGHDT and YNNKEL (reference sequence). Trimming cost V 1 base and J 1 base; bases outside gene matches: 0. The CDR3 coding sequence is TGTGCCAGCAGCCAAGGGACAGGGGGCACAGATACGCAGTATTTT. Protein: CASSQGTGGTDTQYF.

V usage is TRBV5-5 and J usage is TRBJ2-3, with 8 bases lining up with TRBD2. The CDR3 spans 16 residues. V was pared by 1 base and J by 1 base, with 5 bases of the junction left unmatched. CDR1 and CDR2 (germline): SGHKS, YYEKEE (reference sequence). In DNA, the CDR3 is TGTGCCAGCAGCTTGCGTCCTAGCGGGCGCACAGATACGCAGTATTTT. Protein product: CASSLRPSGRTDTQYF.

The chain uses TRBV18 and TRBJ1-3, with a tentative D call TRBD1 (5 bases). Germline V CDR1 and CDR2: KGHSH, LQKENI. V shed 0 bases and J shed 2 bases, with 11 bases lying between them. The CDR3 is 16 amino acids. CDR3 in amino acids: CASSPPTGEAGNTIYF. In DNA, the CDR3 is TGTGCCAGCTCACCACCGACGGGGGAAGCTGGAAACACCATATATTTT.

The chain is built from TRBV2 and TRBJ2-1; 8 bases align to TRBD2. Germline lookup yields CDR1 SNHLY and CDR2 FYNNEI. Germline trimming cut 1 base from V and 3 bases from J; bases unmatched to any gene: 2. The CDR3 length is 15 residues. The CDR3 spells CASSEGLAGYNEQFF. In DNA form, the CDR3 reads TGTGCCAGCAGTGAAGGCCTAGCGGGCTACAATGAGCAGTTCTTC.

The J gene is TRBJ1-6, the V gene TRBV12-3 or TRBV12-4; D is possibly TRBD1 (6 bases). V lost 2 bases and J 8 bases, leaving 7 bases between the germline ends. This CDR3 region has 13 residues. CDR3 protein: CASSLNRDSPLHF. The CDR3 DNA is TGTGCCAGCAGTTTAAACAGGGATTCACCCCTCCACTTT.

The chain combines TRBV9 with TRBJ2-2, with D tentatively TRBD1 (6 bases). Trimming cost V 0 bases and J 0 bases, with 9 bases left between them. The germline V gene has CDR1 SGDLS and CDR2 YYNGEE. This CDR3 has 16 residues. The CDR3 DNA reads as TGTGCCAGCAGCGTAGCCGGGACACCGAACACCGGGGAGCTGTTTTTT. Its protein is CASSVAGTPNTGELFF.

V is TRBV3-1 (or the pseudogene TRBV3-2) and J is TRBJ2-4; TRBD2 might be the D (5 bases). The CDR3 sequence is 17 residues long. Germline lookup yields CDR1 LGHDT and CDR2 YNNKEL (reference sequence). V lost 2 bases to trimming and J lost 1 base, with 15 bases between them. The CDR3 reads CASSQLRTASAKNIQYF. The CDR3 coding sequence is TGTGCCAGCAGCCAACTGAGGACTGCTTCGGCCAAAAACATTCAGTACTTC.

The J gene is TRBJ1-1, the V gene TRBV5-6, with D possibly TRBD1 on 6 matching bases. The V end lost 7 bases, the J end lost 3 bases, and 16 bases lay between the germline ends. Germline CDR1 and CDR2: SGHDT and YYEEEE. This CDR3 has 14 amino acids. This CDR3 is CASQNPDSYTEAFF. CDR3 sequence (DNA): TGTGCCAGCCAAAACCCGGACAGTTACACTGAAGCTTTCTTT.

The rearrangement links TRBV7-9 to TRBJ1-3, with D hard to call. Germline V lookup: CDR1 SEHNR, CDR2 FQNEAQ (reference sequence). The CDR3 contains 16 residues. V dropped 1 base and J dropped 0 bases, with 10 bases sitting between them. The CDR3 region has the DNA TGTGCCAGCAGCTTAGAGAGAATTTACTCTGGAAACACCATATATTTT. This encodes CASSLERIYSGNTIYF.

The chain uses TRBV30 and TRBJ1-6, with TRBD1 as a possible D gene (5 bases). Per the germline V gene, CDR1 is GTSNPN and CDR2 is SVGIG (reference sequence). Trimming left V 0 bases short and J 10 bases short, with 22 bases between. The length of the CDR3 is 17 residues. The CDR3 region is CAWSVREGSIRGSPLHF. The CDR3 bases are TGTGCCTGGAGTGTACGTGAGGGGTCCATCCGGGGGTCACCCCTCCACTTT.

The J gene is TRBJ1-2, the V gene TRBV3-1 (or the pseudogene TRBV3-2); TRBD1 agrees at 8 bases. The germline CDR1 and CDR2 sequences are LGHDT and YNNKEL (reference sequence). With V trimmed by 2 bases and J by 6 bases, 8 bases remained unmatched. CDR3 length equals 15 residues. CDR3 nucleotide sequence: TGTGCCAGCAGCCAACGTCGGACAGGGCCCCATGGCTACACCTTC. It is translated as CASSQRRTGPHGYTF.

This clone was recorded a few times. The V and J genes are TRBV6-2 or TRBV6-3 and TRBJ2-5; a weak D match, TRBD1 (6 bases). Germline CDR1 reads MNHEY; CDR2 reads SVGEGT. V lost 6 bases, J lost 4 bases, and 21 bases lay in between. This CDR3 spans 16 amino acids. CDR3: CASSPGETGWGETQYF. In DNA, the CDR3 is TGTGCCAGCAGCCCCGGGGAAACAGGGTGGGGAGAGACCCAGTACTTC.

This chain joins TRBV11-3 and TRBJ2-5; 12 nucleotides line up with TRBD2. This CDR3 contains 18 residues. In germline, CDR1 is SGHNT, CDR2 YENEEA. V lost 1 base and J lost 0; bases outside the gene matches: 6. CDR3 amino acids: CASSLGRLAGAYQETQYF. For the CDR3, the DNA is TGTGCCAGCAGCTTAGGCCGACTAGCGGGGGCGTACCAAGAGACCCAGTACTTC.

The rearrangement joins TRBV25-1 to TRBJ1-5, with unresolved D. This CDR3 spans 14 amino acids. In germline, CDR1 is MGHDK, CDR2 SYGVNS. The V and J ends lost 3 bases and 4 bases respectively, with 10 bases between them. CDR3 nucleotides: TGTGCCAGCAGTGACCATGGAGCTAATCAGCCCCAGCATTTT. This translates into CASSDHGANQPQHF.

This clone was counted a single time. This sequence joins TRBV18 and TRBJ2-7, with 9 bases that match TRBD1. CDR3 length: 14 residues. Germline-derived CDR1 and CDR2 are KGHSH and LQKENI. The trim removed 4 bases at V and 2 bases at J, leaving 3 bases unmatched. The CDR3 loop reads CASSQRQGAYEQYF. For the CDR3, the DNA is TGTGCCAGCTCACAGAGACAGGGGGCCTACGAGCAGTACTTC. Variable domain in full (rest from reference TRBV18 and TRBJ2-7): NAGVMQNPRHLVRRRGQEARLRCSPMKGHSHVYWYRQLPEEGLKFMVYLQKENIIDESGMPKERFSAEFPKEGPSILRIQQVVRGDSAAYFCASSQRQGAYEQYFGPGTRLTVT.

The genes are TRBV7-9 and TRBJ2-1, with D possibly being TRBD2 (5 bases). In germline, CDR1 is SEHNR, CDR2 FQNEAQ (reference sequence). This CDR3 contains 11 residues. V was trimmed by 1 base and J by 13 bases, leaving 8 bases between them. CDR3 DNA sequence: TGTGCCAGCAGCTTAGGGCTAGCACAGTTCTTC. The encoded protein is CASSLGLAQFF.

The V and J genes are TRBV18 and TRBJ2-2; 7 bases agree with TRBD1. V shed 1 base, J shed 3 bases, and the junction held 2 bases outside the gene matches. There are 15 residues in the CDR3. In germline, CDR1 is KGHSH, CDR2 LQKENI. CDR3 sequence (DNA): TGTGCCAGCTCACCACAGGGGGCTGACACCGGGGAGCTGTTTTTT. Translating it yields CASSPQGADTGELFF.

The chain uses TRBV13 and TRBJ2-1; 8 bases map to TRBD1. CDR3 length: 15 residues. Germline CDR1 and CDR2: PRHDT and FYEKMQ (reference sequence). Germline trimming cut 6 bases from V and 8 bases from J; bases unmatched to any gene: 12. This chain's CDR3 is CASSQFGQGGDEQFF. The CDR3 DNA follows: TGTGCCAGCAGTCAATTCGGACAGGGCGGGGATGAGCAGTTCTTC.

In DNA, the CDR3 is TGTGCCAGCAGCTTAGCCCCATTTTTTGGCGGATACGCTCCTCTGAACACTGAAGCTTTCTTT. Protein: CASSLAPFFGGYAPLNTEAFF. The chain couples TRBV7-6 to TRBJ1-1; no clear D. Trimming left V 0 bases short and J 0 bases short, with 26 bases between. The CDR3 totals 21 residues. Looked up from germline, CDR1 is SGHVS and CDR2 is FNYEAQ.

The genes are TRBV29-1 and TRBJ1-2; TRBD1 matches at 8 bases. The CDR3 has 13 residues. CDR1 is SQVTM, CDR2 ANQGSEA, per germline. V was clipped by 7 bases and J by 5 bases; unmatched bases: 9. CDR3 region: CSATGGSRYGYTF. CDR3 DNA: TGCAGCGCAACAGGGGGAAGTCGGTATGGCTACACCTTC.

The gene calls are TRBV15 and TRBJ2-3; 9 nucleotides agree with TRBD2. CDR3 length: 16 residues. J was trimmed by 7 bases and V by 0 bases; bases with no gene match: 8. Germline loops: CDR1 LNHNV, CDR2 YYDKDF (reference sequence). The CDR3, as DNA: TGTGCCACCAGCAGAGAGGGCGGGGGGGCTATGAATACGCAGTATTTT. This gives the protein CATSREGGGAMNTQYF.

CDR3 sequence (DNA): TGTGCCAGCAGTTACTCCGGGGTCGATGGTTCACCCCTCCACTTT. It is translated as CASSYSGVDGSPLHF. The gene calls are TRBV6-5 and TRBJ1-6; D gene uncertain. The V gene lost 0 bases and the J gene lost 9 bases, with 12 bases spanning the gap. From germline, CDR1 is MNHEY and CDR2 SVGAGI. The CDR3 extends over 15 amino acids.

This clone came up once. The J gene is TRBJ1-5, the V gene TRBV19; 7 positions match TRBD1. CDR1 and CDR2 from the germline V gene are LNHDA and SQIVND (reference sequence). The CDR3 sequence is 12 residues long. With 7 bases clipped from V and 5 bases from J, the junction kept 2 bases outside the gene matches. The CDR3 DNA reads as TGTGCCAGTACTCAGGGGGATCAGCCCCAGCATTTT. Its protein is CASTQGDQPQHF.

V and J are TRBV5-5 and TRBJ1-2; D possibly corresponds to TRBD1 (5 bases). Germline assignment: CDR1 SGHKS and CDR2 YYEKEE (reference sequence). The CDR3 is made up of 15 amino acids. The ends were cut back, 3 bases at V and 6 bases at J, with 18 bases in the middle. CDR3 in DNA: TGTGCCAGCAGCTCGCCGTTGGGCAGGGTAAATGGCTACACCTTC. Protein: CASSSPLGRVNGYTF.

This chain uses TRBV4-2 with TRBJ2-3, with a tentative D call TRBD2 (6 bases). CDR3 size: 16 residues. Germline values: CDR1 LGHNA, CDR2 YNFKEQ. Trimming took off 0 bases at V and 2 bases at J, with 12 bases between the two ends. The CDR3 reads CASSQDWAGPTDTQYF. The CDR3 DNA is TGTGCCAGCAGCCAAGATTGGGCGGGGCCCACAGATACGCAGTATTTT.

The CDR3 reads CASSLGLAATGELFF. For the CDR3, the DNA is TGTGCCAGCAGCTTGGGGCTAGCGGCCACCGGGGAGCTGTTTTTT. This chain uses TRBV5-6 with TRBJ2-2, with 7 bases lining up with TRBD2. This CDR3 comprises 15 residues. Germline V gene lookup returns CDR1 SGHDT and CDR2 YYEEEE. The ends lost 0 bases at V and 4 bases at J; junction bases unmatched: 3.

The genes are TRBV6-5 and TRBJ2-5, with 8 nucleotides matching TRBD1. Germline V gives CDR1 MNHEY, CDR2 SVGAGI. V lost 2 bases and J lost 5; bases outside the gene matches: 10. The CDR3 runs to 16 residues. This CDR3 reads CASSYGRGTGSETQYF. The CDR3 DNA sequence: TGTGCCAGCAGTTACGGGCGCGGGACAGGATCCGAGACCCAGTACTTC.

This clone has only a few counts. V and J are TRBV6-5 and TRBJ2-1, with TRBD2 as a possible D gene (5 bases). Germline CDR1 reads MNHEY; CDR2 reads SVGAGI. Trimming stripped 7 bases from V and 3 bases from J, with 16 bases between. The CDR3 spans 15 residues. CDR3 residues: CASTLAHGHYNEQFF. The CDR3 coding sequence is TGTGCCAGCACCCTAGCCCACGGCCACTACAATGAGCAGTTCTTC.